Presented here are 25 T cell receptor beta chains from one specimen sequenced in a study of blood T cell repertoires in COVID-19. Repertoires were generated with immunoSEQ multiplex PCR, while TCRdb's copy carries only in-frame clones and drops some. Of a few hundred thousand clones listed, 88% are singletons. The sample comprised PBMCs or T cells enriched from blood (not recorded which). These receptors came from a woman aged 60 to 75 in a cohort exposed to, infected with or recovered from COVID-19 (not recorded which).

The rearrangement uses TRBV10-2 and TRBJ1-2; tentatively, D is TRBD1 (5 bases). Trimming left V 2 bases short and J 7 bases short, with 14 bases between. CDR1 and CDR2 (germline): WSHSY, SAAADI. The CDR3 spans 14 residues. CDR3 coding DNA: TGCGCCAGCAGTGAGCCTGTGGGGCAAGCTGGCTACACCTTC. Protein: CASSEPVGQAGYTF.

CDR3 sequence reads: CASSSRHPPLHF. CDR3 DNA sequence: TGTGCCAGCTCAAGCCGCCATCCACCCCTCCACTTT. V gene TRBV28 combines with J gene TRBJ1-6; D unclear. Germline V gives CDR1 MDHEN, CDR2 SYDVKM. CDR3 size: 12 residues. Trimming removed 8 bases at V and 11 bases at J, with 13 bases between.

This rearrangement joins TRBV23-1 to TRBJ2-1, with 12 nucleotides matching TRBD2. TRBV23-1 is an ORF; its function is uncertain. The trim removed 4 bases at V and 4 bases at J, leaving 20 bases unmatched. CDR3 length: 21 amino acids. In nucleotides, the CDR3 is TGCGCCAGCAGTCTCATAAAAGGCGCTAGCGGGAGGGCGGTGGGATACAATGAGCAGTTCTTC. Translation gives CASSLIKGASGRAVGYNEQFF.

The V and J genes are TRBV18 and TRBJ1-5; 7 bases agree with TRBD1. The junction had 11 bases not matched to a gene; V was cut back by 6 bases and J by 6 bases. CDR3 length: 15 amino acids. Looked up from germline, CDR1 is KGHSH and CDR2 is LQKENI. The DNA for the CDR3 is TGTGCCAGCTCCGAAGGAAGGGGGCGAGGTCAGCCCCAGCATTTT. Translated, it gives CASSEGRGRGQPQHF.

The V and J genes are TRBV24-1 and TRBJ2-1; 9 bases agree with TRBD1. The J segment lost 2 bases and the V segment lost 6 bases, leaving 7 bases of the junction unmatched. CDR3 length: 16 amino acids. The germline CDR1 and CDR2 sequences are KGHDR and SFDVKD. The CDR3 nucleotides read TGTGCCACCAGTTCCGAGACAGGGGGGACCTACAATGAGCAGTTCTTC. Translating gives CATSSETGGTYNEQFF.

The V call is TRBV6-1, the J call TRBJ1-4; perhaps TRBD1 as D (5 bases). CDR1 is MNHNS, CDR2 SASEGT, per germline. The CDR3 runs 13 residues. V was cut by 1 base and J by 10 bases, with 10 bases left in between. CDR3 amino acids: CASSEGGAGKLFF. The CDR3, as DNA: TGTGCCAGCAGTGAAGGCGGGGCGGGAAAACTGTTTTTT.

The chain couples TRBV5-1 to TRBJ2-1; the match to TRBD2 covers 8 bases. Germline values: CDR1 SGHRS, CDR2 YFSETQ. J lost 5 bases, V lost 1 base, and 5 bases had no gene match. This CDR3 spans 15 amino acids. The CDR3 region is CASSLLTSGNNEQFF. The CDR3 nucleotides read TGCGCCAGCAGCTTGTTAACTAGCGGTAACAATGAGCAGTTCTTC.

This clone was observed once. V usage is TRBV18 and J usage is TRBJ2-2; 7 bases map to TRBD2. With 4 bases clipped from V and 1 base from J, the junction kept 3 bases outside the gene matches. The CDR3 extends over 15 amino acids. Germline CDR1 reads KGHSH; CDR2 reads LQKENI. CDR3 DNA: TGTGCCAGCTCACGTACGGGAGGGAACACCGGGGAGCTGTTTTTT. Its protein product is CASSRTGGNTGELFF.

This rearrangement joins TRBV5-1 to TRBJ1-4; D might be TRBD1 (6 bases). Trimming stripped 2 bases from V and 1 base from J, with 9 bases between. CDR3 length: 15 residues. Germline V lookup: CDR1 SGHRS, CDR2 YFSETQ. CDR3 bases: TGCGCCAGCAGCTTCTTGGACAGAACTAATGAAAAACTGTTTTTT. Its protein product is CASSFLDRTNEKLFF.

The chain employs TRBV15 and TRBJ1-1; D is undetermined. CDR3 size: 13 residues. Germline loops: CDR1 LNHNV, CDR2 YYDKDF (reference sequence). V was pared by 0 bases and J by 6 bases, with 8 bases between. The CDR3 DNA follows: TGTGCCACCAGCAGAGATCAGGCCTCTGAAGCTTTCTTT. It yields the protein CATSRDQASEAFF.

The chain uses TRBV6-4 and TRBJ2-3, with 11 bases aligning to TRBD2. With V trimmed by 0 bases and J by 0 bases, 8 bases remained unmatched. Germline loops: CDR1 MRHNA, CDR2 SNTAGT. This CDR3 has 19 residues. CDR3 sequence reads: CASSDSWASGRSSTDTQYF. The CDR3 DNA follows: TGTGCCAGCAGTGACTCGTGGGCTAGCGGGAGGTCTAGCACAGATACGCAGTATTTT.

V and J are TRBV5-6 and TRBJ2-3; 9 positions match TRBD2. Germline V gene sequence: CDR1 SGHDT, CDR2 YYEEEE. V was clipped by 0 bases and J by 2 bases; unmatched bases: 7. The CDR3 loop spans 17 amino acids. CDR3 residues: CASSLARIAGVTDTQYF. CDR3 DNA sequence: TGTGCCAGCAGCTTGGCCCGGATAGCGGGGGTCACAGATACGCAGTATTTT.

As regards this clone: The germline gene is not matched at one end of the junction; a read error may be the cause. The chain employs TRBV5-4 and TRBJ1-1; D not resolved. The CDR3 is 13 amino acids. CDR1 is SGHNT and CDR2 is YYREEE in the germline V gene (reference sequence). For the CDR3, the DNA is TGTGCCAGCAGGTTGGACCTGCTAGATGAAGCTTTCTTT. It codes for CASRLDLLDEAFF.

The chain couples TRBV7-8 to TRBJ1-1; D perhaps matches TRBD1 (5 bases). In germline, CDR1 is SGHVS, CDR2 FQNEAQ. CDR3 length: 13 residues. Trimming took off 4 bases at V and 4 bases at J, with 10 bases between the two ends. The CDR3 reads CASSWGGGTEAFF. CDR3 DNA: TGTGCCAGCAGCTGGGGGGGTGGCACTGAAGCTTTCTTT.

This clone has only one observation. The V and J genes are TRBV18 and TRBJ2-7; D is perhaps TRBD2 (6 bases). Germline lookup yields CDR1 KGHSH and CDR2 LQKENI. The V and J ends lost 4 bases and 5 bases respectively, with 12 bases between them. The CDR3 sequence is 13 residues long. The CDR3 nucleotides read TGTGCCAGCTCACTCGGCGGGGAGGACGAGCAGTACTTC. This gives the protein CASSLGGEDEQYF.

The CDR3 protein is CASSDRDRGRNTIYF. The CDR3 DNA reads as TGTGCCAGCAGCGACCGGGACAGGGGACGAAACACCATATATTTT. V and J are TRBV3-1 (or the pseudogene TRBV3-2) and TRBJ1-3, with 10 bases that match TRBD1. The CDR3 length is 15 residues. Per germline, CDR1 LGHDT and CDR2 YNNKEL (reference sequence). V was pared by 5 bases and J by 5 bases, with 6 bases of the junction left unmatched.

Only a few counts were recorded for this clone. This chain connects TRBV27 to TRBJ2-1, with D possibly matching TRBD2 (5 bases). The germline gives CDR1 MNHEY, CDR2 SMNVEV (reference sequence). The V and J ends lost 2 bases and 9 bases respectively, with 17 bases between them. The CDR3 runs to 15 residues. DNA for the CDR3: TGTGCCAGCAGTTTACGTGCTCCTGTGGGGAGTGAGCAGTTCTTC. It encodes CASSLRAPVGSEQFF.

The chain employs TRBV9 and TRBJ1-2; 10 bases line up with TRBD1. Germline-derived CDR1 and CDR2 are SGDLS and YYNGEE. Trimming removed 5 bases from V and 3 bases from J; junction bases left unmatched: 7. CDR3 length equals 15 residues. The CDR3 DNA reads TGTGCCAGCAGAAGGACCGGGACAGGGGACTATGGCTACACCTTC. As protein: CASRRTGTGDYGYTF.

The J gene is TRBJ1-4, the V gene TRBV28; D is ambiguous. Trimming removed 5 bases at V and 7 bases at J, with 17 bases between. The CDR3 covers 15 residues. CDR1 and CDR2 (germline): MDHEN, SYDVKM. DNA for the CDR3: TGTGCCAGCAGTACCCGGGCGGGGATGGGTGAAAAACTGTTTTTT. Amino acids: CASSTRAGMGEKLFF.

This clone appeared once. V usage is TRBV21-1 and J usage is TRBJ2-1; the table's D call of TRBD1 was not tested on the DNA. TRBV21-1 is a pseudogene. The CDR3 totals 14 residues. CDR3 DNA: TGTGCCAGCAGTACCTGGACAGGCTTTTTTAAGCAGTTCTTC. Translating it yields CASSTWTGFFKQFF.

This rearrangement joins TRBV28 to TRBJ2-3, with TRBD1 matching 8 bases. This CDR3 comprises 15 residues. Unmatched junction bases numbered 4, after V lost 5 bases and J lost 0 bases. Germline CDR1 is MDHEN and CDR2 is SYDVKM. CDR3 loop: CASSQDRVSTDTQYF. The CDR3 nucleotides are TGTGCCAGCAGTCAGGACAGGGTGAGCACAGATACGCAGTATTTT.

The chain is built from TRBV28 and TRBJ2-6; D not certain. CDR3 length equals 19 residues. V was trimmed by 2 bases and J by 0 bases, leaving 17 bases between them. CDR1 is MDHEN, CDR2 SYDVKM, per germline. The CDR3 protein is CASSLGVRQPHSGANVLTF. CDR3 coding DNA: TGTGCCAGCAGTTTAGGTGTGCGGCAGCCGCACTCTGGGGCCAACGTCCTGACTTTC. The full variable domain, in which reference TRBV28 and TRBJ2-6 provide the parts outside the CDR3, is DVKVTQSSRYLVKRTGEKVFLECVQDMDHENMFWYRQDPGLGLRLIYFSYDVKMKEKGDIPEGYSVSREKKERFSLILESASTNQTSMYLCASSLGVRQPHSGANVLTFGAGSRLTVL.

CDR3 DNA: TGTGCCACCAGTGCAGGACAGGGGCCCTATGGCTACACCTTC. It encodes CATSAGQGPYGYTF. The chain links TRBV24-1 to TRBJ1-2, with 9 positions matching TRBD1. This CDR3 is 14 amino acids long. CDR1 and CDR2 from the germline V gene are KGHDR and SFDVKD. The ends lost 5 bases at V and 4 bases at J; junction bases unmatched: 4.

CDR3 nucleotide sequence: TGTGCCAGCAACACAGGTTTTCCTGTAAAAGCCGAAGCTTTCTTT. It specifies CASNTGFPVKAEAFF. The chain joins TRBV28 to TRBJ1-1; tentatively, D is TRBD1 (5 bases). Germline V CDR1 and CDR2: MDHEN, SYDVKM. The CDR3 length is 15 residues. V shed 7 bases and J shed 8 bases, with 23 bases lying between them.

The genes are TRBV11-3 and TRBJ2-1, with TRBD2 matching over 7 bases. CDR3 size: 16 residues. The ends lost 3 bases at V and 4 bases at J; junction bases unmatched: 9. In germline, CDR1 is SGHNT, CDR2 YENEEA. The CDR3 DNA reads as TGTGCCAGCAGCTTCCGGCGTGATAGCGGGTACAATGAGCAGTTCTTC. Protein sequence: CASSFRRDSGYNEQFF.